This T cell receptor (beta chain) was identified in a study of blood T cell repertoires in COVID-19. Generated by immunoSEQ multiplex PCR, the TCRdb table keeps only in-frame clones and is missing some. The sample includes 130,000 to 150,000 clones, 88% seen only once; the top ten take roughly 10%. V lost 2 bases to trimming and J lost 12 bases; unmatched junction nucleotides: 11. The CDR3 consists of 14 residues. From germline, CDR1 is SGHVS and CDR2 FQNEAQ. This sequence was found in a man in his fifties or sixties with active or convalescent COVID-19. Sequenced material: peripheral blood. This chain links TRBV7-8 with TRBJ2-7; the match to TRBD1 covers 9 bases. The CDR3 protein is CASSLLDPRTGAYF. Here the CDR3 DNA reads TGTGCCAGCAGCTTATTAGATCCGCGGACAGGGGCGTACTTC.